This TCR beta chain was observed in a study of blood T cells in healthy people across ages. Points from the study as a whole: Unsorted PBMCs blocked a conclusive comparison of naive and antigen-experienced cells.

A second PCR, run for roughly 7 to 12 cycles, used a sample-barcoded 5' primer plus a J-beta primer mix. A template-switch adaptor containing 12 random nucleotides labeled each cDNA molecule. TCRdb analysed the 5' RACE reads with MiXCR anew, one entry per CDR3 protein. The sample has about 1.4 million distinct CDR3 sequences; approximately 59% are singletons. This clonotype was observed a handful of times. Its antigen remains unidentified. Between the trimmed V and J ends, which lost 3 bases and 3 bases, there was a span of 12 bases. Per the germline V gene, CDR1 is DFQATT and CDR2 is SNEGSKA (reference sequence). The CDR3 spans 13 residues.

This TCR came from a man between 18 and 29 years old in good health. What was sequenced was blood. This chain joins TRBV20-1 and TRBJ2-7; D ambiguous. The DNA of the CDR3 is TGCAGTGCTAGTTATGGGTCCAACTACGAGCAGTACTTC. Amino acid sequence: CSASYGSNYEQYF.